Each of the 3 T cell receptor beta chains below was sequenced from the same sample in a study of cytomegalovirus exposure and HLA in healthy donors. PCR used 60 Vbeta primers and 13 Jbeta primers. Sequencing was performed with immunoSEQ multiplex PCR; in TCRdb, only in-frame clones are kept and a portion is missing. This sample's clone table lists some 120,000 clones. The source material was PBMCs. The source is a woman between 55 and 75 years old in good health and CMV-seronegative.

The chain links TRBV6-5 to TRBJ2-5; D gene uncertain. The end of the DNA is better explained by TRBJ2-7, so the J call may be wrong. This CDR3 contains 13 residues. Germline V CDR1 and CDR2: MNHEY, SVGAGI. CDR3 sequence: CASSRTQNYEQYF. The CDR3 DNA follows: TGTGCCAGCAGCCGCACCCAAAACTACGAGCAGTACTTC.

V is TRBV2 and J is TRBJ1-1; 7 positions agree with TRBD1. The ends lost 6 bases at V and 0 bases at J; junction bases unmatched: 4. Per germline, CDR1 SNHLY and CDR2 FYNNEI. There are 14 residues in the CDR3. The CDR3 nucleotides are TGTGCCAGCAGGGGGGACAGCATGAACACTGAAGCTTTCTTT. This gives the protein CASRGDSMNTEAFF.

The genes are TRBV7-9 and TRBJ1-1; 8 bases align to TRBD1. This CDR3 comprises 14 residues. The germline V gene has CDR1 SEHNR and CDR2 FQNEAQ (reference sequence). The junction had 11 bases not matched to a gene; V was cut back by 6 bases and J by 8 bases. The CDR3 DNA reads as TGTGCCAGCAGGGACAGGGCTTTCCCAACGGAAGCTTTCTTT. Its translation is CASRDRAFPTEAFF.